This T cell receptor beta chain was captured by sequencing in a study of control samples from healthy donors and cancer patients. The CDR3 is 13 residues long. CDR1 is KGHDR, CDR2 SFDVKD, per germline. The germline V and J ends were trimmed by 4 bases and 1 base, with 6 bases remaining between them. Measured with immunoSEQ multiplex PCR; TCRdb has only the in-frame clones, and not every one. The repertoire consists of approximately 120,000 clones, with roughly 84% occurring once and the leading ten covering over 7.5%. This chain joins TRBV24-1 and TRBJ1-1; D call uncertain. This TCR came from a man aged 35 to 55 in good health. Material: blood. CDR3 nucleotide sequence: TGTGCCACCAGTGACAGCGCGAACACTGAAGCTTTCTTT. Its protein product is CATSDSANTEAFF.